One sample yielded the 7 T cell receptor beta chains listed below, sequenced in a study of T cells after yellow fever vaccination. TCRdb called the 5' RACE reads again in MiXCR, with one record for every CDR3 protein. The sample consists of about 340,000 distinct CDR3 sequences, about 4% of them appearing once. Sequences were derived from PBMCs, sampled 5 days after the yellow fever booster vaccination. The receptors were sampled from a man younger than 35 who received the YFV17D yellow fever vaccine.

This clonotype was found many times. The chain recombines TRBV20-1 with TRBJ1-1; D unclear. Per germline, CDR1 DFQATT and CDR2 SNEGSKA (reference sequence). The CDR3 consists of 12 residues. V gave up 4 bases and J gave up 5 bases, with 11 bases separating them. Written as DNA, the CDR3 is TGCAGTGCTAAAGGCGGGAGAACTGAAGCTTTCTTT. This encodes CSAKGGRTEAFF.

This clonotype was observed a few times. The rearrangement uses TRBV28 and TRBJ2-7; 10 bases match TRBD2. CDR1 is MDHEN and CDR2 is SYDVKM in the germline V gene. CDR3 size: 16 residues. With V trimmed by 3 bases and J by 3 bases, 8 bases remained unmatched. The DNA of the CDR3 is TGTGCCAGCAGTTTCGGGGTAGCGGGGGGTTACTACGAGCAGTACGTC. Translated: CASSFGVAGGYYEQYV.

This clonotype was seen at least ten times. This chain connects TRBV24-1 to TRBJ2-5; possibly TRBD2 for D (5 bases). V lost 1 base and J 3 bases, leaving 8 bases between the germline ends. The CDR3 contains 14 residues. Germline V CDR1 and CDR2: KGHDR, SFDVKD. Written as DNA, the CDR3 is TGTGCCACCAGTGATTTCCGGGGTGAAGAGACCCAGTACTTC. Residues: CATSDFRGEETQYF.

This clonotype was counted between two and nine times. The chain uses TRBV10-3 and TRBJ2-7; D is ambiguous. Trimming removed 11 bases from V and 0 bases from J, with 11 bases in between. Germline V gene data show CDR1 as ENHRY and CDR2 as SYGVKD. The CDR3 has 12 amino acids. As DNA, the CDR3 is TGTGCCGCCGTTGACGGCTCCTACGAGCAGTACTTC. Amino acid sequence: CAAVDGSYEQYF.

The chain recombines TRBV4-3 with TRBJ2-3; 11 bases agree with TRBD2. CDR1 is LGHNA and CDR2 is YSLEER in the germline V gene. The CDR3 runs 17 residues. Germline trimming cut 4 bases from V and 6 bases from J; bases unmatched to any gene: 12. This chain's CDR3 is CASSPTGLAGGRDTQYF. In nucleotides, the CDR3 is TGCGCCAGCAGCCCCACCGGCCTAGCGGGGGGCAGGGATACGCAGTATTTT.

This clonotype turned up a few times. The chain joins TRBV7-2 to TRBJ2-3, with D unclear. With 1 base removed from V and 2 bases from J, the gap between germline ends came to 7 bases. Germline CDR1 reads SGHTA; CDR2 reads FQGNSA. The CDR3 has 14 residues. This CDR3 reads CASSLVQFTDTQYF. The CDR3 nucleotides read TGTGCCAGCAGCTTAGTTCAGTTCACAGATACGCAGTATTTT.

This clonotype has ten or more counts. The chain joins TRBV28 to TRBJ2-7; 9 nucleotides align to TRBD2. Trimming cost V 8 bases and J 7 bases; bases outside gene matches: 15. CDR1 and CDR2 (germline): MDHEN, SYDVKM. The CDR3 covers 15 residues. Written as DNA, the CDR3 is TGTGCCAGCCTCGAAGCGGGGGGACGGCCTACGGAGCAGTACTTC. Protein sequence: CASLEAGGRPTEQYF.